The text below deals with one T cell receptor beta chain. Its antigen is unidentified. Germline CDR1 is LNHDA and CDR2 is SQIVND (reference sequence). Trimming took 9 bases from V and 1 from J, leaving 12 bases between them. This CDR3 comprises 14 residues. The sample is drawn from a study of siplizumab effects on memory and regulatory T cells. The study's findings and limits: Unstimulated naive T cells seemed to show more diversity than memory cells did, and they also seemed to be among the major contributors to the alloresponse. Sequences that were alloreactive and traceable to unstimulated CD4+ memory cells were significantly reduced by siplizumab. No assignable naive or memory phenotype existed for roughly 80-96% of proliferating CD4+ or CD8+ clones.

Roughly 100,000 TCR templates underwent assay in every sample. Here immunoSEQ multiplex PCR was the method, and the copy in TCRdb shows in-frame clones only, minus some. The sample contains about 87,000 clones, around 90% of which appear only once. The receptor comes from a human donor in good health. V gene TRBV19 combines with J gene TRBJ2-2; the D gene is possibly TRBD1 (6 bases). Material: Tregs sorted from blood. The CDR3 is CASASRGNTGELFF. As DNA, the CDR3 is TGTGCCAGCGCAAGCAGGGGGAACACCGGGGAGCTGTTTTTT.